One TCR beta chain is described in this entry. Its antigen is unknown. This record comes from a study of monozygotic twins with inflammatory bowel disease. General study findings and limits: Data gave no support to a single strong signal or clonotype associated with IBD. Against healthy co-twins, IBD patients had lower TCRbeta diversity (measured by inverse Simpson).

The V gene's germline CDR1 is LGHDT and CDR2 YNNKEL (reference sequence). The length of the CDR3 is 14 residues. Per sample, reverse transcription was split into eight reactions. TCRdb reanalyzed the 5' RACE reads and collapses them to one entry per CDR3 protein, without DNA. This sample's table reports 150,000 or so distinct CDR3 sequences. This sequence joins TRBV3-1 and TRBJ1-1. Sequences were obtained from blood. This receptor was taken from a human donor with ulcerative colitis or Crohn's disease, or a healthy co-twin of an affected twin (not recorded which). The CDR3 spells CASSSGGSGAEAFF.